The rows below give T cell receptor beta chains drawn from one sample of a study of blood T cell repertoires in COVID-19. The method was immunoSEQ multiplex PCR; TCRdb's version includes in-frame clones alone and lacks a portion of them. The data show roughly 110,000 clones, with around 89% seen just once and 4.9% held by the top ten. The material sequenced was peripheral blood. These receptor sequences come from a man aged 35 to 55 with active or convalescent COVID-19. Each CDR3 is given with its conserved first and last residue. The D gene is left open where the match is weak.

>TRBD1|TRBJ1-1|TRBV19
CASRRTGRDTEAFF
TGTGCCAGTAGACGGACAGGGCGGGACACTGAAGCTTTCTTT
>.|TRBJ1-3|TRBV19
CASRLQGSSGNTIYF
TGTGCCAGTAGACTACAGGGTAGCTCTGGAAACACCATATATTTT
>.|TRBJ2-2|TRBV10-3
CAISLARVDTGELFF
TGTGCCATCAGTCTCGCCAGGGTGGACACCGGGGAGCTGTTTTTT
>TRBD1|TRBJ1-4|TRBV28
CASSFHGTGGEKLFF
TGTGCCAGCAGTTTCCATGGGACAGGGGGCGAAAAACTGTTTTTT
>.|TRBJ1-1|TRBV11-2
CASSQQGSMNTEAFF
TGTGCCAGCAGCCAGCAGGGGTCGATGAACACTGAAGCTTTCTTT
>.|TRBJ2-1|TRBV28
CASSFRGIAVSYNEQFF
TGTGCCAGCAGTTTCCGCGGGATAGCGGTTAGTTACAATGAGCAGTTCTTC
>TRBD1|TRBJ1-6|TRBV28
CATYEGQGVRSPLHF
TGTGCCACCTACGAAGGACAGGGAGTACGTTCACCCCTCCACTTT
>.|TRBJ2-5|TRBV15
CATSRDHGTQYF
TGTGCCACCAGCAGAGATCACGGGACCCAGTACTTC
>.|TRBJ2-7|TRBV30
CAWSRGEQYF
TGTGCCTGGAGTAGGGGGGAGCAGTACTTC
>.|TRBJ1-1|TRBV21-1
CASSKRRQPIAVRMNTEAFF
TGTGCCAGCAGCAAAAGGCGGCAGCCCATCGCCGTACGCATGAACACTGAAGCTTTCTTT
>.|TRBJ2-3|TRBV7-2
CASSFISSNTDTQYF
TGTGCCAGCAGCTTTATTTCTTCTAACACAGATACGCAGTATTTT
>.|TRBJ2-1|TRBV5-1
CASSLYSEQFF
TGCGCCAGCAGCTTGTATAGTGAGCAGTTCTTC
>.|TRBJ2-3|TRBV5-1
CASSLVGTIVTDTQYF
TGCGCCAGCAGCTTGGTTGGTACCATAGTCACAGATACGCAGTATTTT